What follows are 10 T cell receptor beta chains derived from one specimen sequenced in a study of response to subunit inactivated influenza vaccine. TCRdb re-called the RT-PCR reads through MiXCR, storing one row per CDR3 protein. The table lists hundreds of thousands of distinct CDR3 sequences, around a sixth of them singletons. Specimen: PBMCs from blood, collected 11 to 12 days after vaccination. These receptors all stem from a man aged 50-60 years who received an inactivated influenza vaccine.

The chain recombines TRBV27 with TRBJ2-7, with D possibly TRBD1 on 5 matching bases. Trimming shortened V by 1 base and J by 5 bases, and 12 bases separated the two germline ends. Germline lookup yields CDR1 MNHEY and CDR2 SMNVEV (reference sequence). CDR3 size: 14 residues. The CDR3 bases are TGTGCCAGCAGTTTATACCAGGGTGCACACGAGCAGTACTTC. It specifies CASSLYQGAHEQYF.

The CDR3 loop is CATSGYPFPYEQYF. DNA of the CDR3: TGTGCCACCAGCGGCTACCCTTTCCCCTACGAGCAGTACTTC. The J gene is TRBJ2-7, the V gene TRBV15; D call uncertain. The CDR3 loop spans 14 amino acids. Per germline, CDR1 LNHNV and CDR2 YYDKDF (reference sequence). V dropped 5 bases and J dropped 2 bases, with 13 bases sitting between them.

This clonotype has more than one count but fewer than ten. The CDR3 is CASSQPETGNTGELFF. As DNA, the CDR3 is TGCGCCAGCAGCCAACCGGAGACAGGGAACACCGGGGAGCTGTTTTTT. This chain connects TRBV4-3 to TRBJ2-2; D is perhaps TRBD1 (6 bases). This CDR3 has 16 amino acids. Between the trimmed V and J ends, which lost 2 bases and 1 base, there was a span of 11 bases. The germline gives CDR1 LGHNA, CDR2 YSLEER.

The chain joins TRBV11-2 to TRBJ2-5; 16 nucleotides agree with TRBD2. From germline, CDR1 is SGHAT and CDR2 FQNNGV. The CDR3 totals 19 residues. The trim removed 5 bases at V and 1 base at J, leaving 10 bases unmatched. Here the CDR3 DNA reads TGTGCCAGCAGCCCCCATGCGGGACTAGCGGGAGGGCCCCAAGAGACCCAGTACTTC. Amino acid sequence: CASSPHAGLAGGPQETQYF. Based on the CDR3 plus reference TRBV11-2 and TRBJ2-5, the full variable domain is EAGVAQSPRYKIIEKRQSVAFWCNPISGHATLYWYQQILGQGPKLLIQFQNNGVVDDSQLPKDRFSAERLKGVDSTLKIQPAKLEDSAVYLCASSPHAGLAGGPQETQYFGPGTRLLVL.

The chain employs TRBV7-2 and TRBJ2-1; TRBD1 aligns across 8 bases. CDR1 and CDR2 (germline): SGHTA, FQGNSA. CDR3 length equals 16 residues. V lost 1 base, J lost 10 bases, and 12 bases stayed unmatched. The CDR3 spells CASSLVQGAPIFEQFF. The CDR3 DNA follows: TGTGCCAGCAGCTTAGTGCAGGGGGCCCCGATCTTCGAGCAGTTCTTC.

The chain combines TRBV4-3 with TRBJ2-5; 10 nucleotides line up with TRBD2. Germline trimming cut 1 base from V and 7 bases from J; bases unmatched to any gene: 15. The CDR3 covers 18 residues. Germline V gene sequence: CDR1 LGHNA, CDR2 YSLEER. CDR3 DNA sequence: TGCGCCAGCAGCCAAGTCATCAAGGGGCTAGCGGGGGCAGGGACCCAGTACTTC. This translates into CASSQVIKGLAGAGTQYF.

This clonotype has a handful of counts. J is TRBJ2-4 and V is TRBV7-2; 9 bases fit TRBD2. In germline, CDR1 is SGHTA, CDR2 FQGNSA. The CDR3 sequence is 15 residues long. With 2 bases clipped from V and 8 bases from J, the junction kept 7 bases outside the gene matches. CDR3 in DNA: TGTGCCAGCAGCTTATCACCACTAGCGGGTGACATTCAGTACTTC. This sequence encodes CASSLSPLAGDIQYF. The full variable domain, rest sourced from reference TRBV7-2 and TRBJ2-4, is GAGVSQSPSNKVTEKGKDVELRCDPISGHTALYWYRQSLGQGLEFLIYFQGNSAPDKSGLPSDRFSAERTGGSVSTLTIQRTQQEDSAVYLCASSLSPLAGDIQYFGAGTRLSVL.

The chain couples TRBV7-2 to TRBJ2-1, with TRBD2 matching over 13 bases. Trimming cost V 3 bases and J 13 bases; bases outside gene matches: 9. Germline V CDR1 and CDR2: SGHTA, FQGNSA. CDR3 length equals 15 residues. Here the CDR3 DNA reads TGTGCCAGCAGCTTTACTAGCGGGAGGGCCGGAGGACAGTTCTTC. Encoded protein: CASSFTSGRAGGQFF. The variable domain in full, with the rest retrieved from reference TRBV7-2 and TRBJ2-1, is GAGVSQSPSNKVTEKGKDVELRCDPISGHTALYWYRQSLGQGLEFLIYFQGNSAPDKSGLPSDRFSAERTGGSVSTLTIQRTQQEDSAVYLCASSFTSGRAGGQFFGPGTRLTVL.

Many counts were recorded for this clonotype. V gene TRBV20-1 combines with J gene TRBJ1-2; D might be TRBD1 (5 bases). The germline V and J ends were trimmed by 1 base and 2 bases, with 8 bases remaining between them. Germline V CDR1 and CDR2: DFQATT, SNEGSKA (reference sequence). There are 13 residues in the CDR3. CDR3 sequence reads: CSARVTANYGYTF. In nucleotides, the CDR3 is TGCAGTGCTAGAGTGACAGCCAACTATGGCTACACCTTC.

The CDR3 loop is CASSSRTGKSEKLFF. The CDR3 DNA reads TGTGCCAGCAGCTCTCGGACAGGGAAGAGTGAAAAACTGTTTTTT. The chain joins TRBV7-9 to TRBJ1-4; 8 nucleotides match TRBD1. The CDR3 is made up of 15 amino acids. Germline-derived CDR1 and CDR2 are SEHNR and FQNEAQ (reference sequence). V gave up 4 bases and J gave up 7 bases; unmatched junction bases: 8.